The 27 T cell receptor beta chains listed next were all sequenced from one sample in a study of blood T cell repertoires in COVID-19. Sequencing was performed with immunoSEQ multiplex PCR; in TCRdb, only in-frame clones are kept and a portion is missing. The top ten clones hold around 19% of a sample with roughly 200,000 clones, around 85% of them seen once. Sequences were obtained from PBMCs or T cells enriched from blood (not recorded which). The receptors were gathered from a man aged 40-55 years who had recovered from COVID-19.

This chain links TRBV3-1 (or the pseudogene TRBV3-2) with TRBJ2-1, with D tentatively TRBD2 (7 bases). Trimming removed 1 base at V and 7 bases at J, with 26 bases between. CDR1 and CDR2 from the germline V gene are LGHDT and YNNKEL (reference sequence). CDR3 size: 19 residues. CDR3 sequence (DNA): TGTGCCAGCAGCCAAGCCTGGGGCGGGAGCGGAAGGGGGATAAATGAGCAGTTCTTC. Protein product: CASSQAWGGSGRGINEQFF.

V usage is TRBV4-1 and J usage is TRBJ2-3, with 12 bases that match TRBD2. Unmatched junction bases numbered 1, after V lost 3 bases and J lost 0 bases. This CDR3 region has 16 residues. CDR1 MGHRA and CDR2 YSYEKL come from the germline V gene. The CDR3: CASSQGTSGSTDTQYF. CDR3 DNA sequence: TGCGCCAGCAGCCAGGGGACTAGCGGGAGCACAGATACGCAGTATTTT.

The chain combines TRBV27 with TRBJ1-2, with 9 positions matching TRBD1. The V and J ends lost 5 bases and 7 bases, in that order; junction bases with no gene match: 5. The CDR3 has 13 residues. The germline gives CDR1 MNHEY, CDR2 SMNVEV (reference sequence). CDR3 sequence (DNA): TGTGCCAGCAGTCTACAGGGGGCGCGTGGCTACACCTTC. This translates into CASSLQGARGYTF.

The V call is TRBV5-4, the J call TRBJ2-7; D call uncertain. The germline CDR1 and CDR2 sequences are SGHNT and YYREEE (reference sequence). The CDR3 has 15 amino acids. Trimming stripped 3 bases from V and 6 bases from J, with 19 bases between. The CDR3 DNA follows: TGTGCCAGCAGCTCCACCGTGGTGTCTGCTACCGAGCAGTACTTC. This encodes CASSSTVVSATEQYF.

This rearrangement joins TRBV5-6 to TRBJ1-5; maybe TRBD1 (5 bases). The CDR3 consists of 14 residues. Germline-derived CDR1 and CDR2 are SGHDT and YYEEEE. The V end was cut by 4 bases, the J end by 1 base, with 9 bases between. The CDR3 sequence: CASSRQQSNQPQHF. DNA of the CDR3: TGTGCCAGCAGCCGACAGCAGAGCAATCAGCCCCAGCATTTT.

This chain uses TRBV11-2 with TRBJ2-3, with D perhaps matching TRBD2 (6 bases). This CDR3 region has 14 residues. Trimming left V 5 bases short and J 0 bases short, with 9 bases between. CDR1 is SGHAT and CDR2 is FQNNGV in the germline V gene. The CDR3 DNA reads TGTGCCAGCAGCCGCGGGGACAGCACAGATACGCAGTATTTT. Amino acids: CASSRGDSTDTQYF.

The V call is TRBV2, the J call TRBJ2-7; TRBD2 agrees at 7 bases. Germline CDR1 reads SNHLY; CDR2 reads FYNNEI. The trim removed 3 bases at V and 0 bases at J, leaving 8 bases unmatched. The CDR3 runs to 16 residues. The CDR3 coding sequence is TGTGCCAGCAGTGATGGTGGTCTAGCGGCCTCCTACGAGCAGTACTTC. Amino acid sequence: CASSDGGLAASYEQYF.

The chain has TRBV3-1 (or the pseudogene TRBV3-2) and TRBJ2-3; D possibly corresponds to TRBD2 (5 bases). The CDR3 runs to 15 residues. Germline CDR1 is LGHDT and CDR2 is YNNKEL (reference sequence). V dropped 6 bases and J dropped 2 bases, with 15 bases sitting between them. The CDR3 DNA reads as TGTGCCAGCAGTTGTCGGGGATCAATCACAGATACGCAGTATTTT. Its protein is CASSCRGSITDTQYF.

The CDR3 loop reads CASSSAGAVAGELFF. CDR3 in DNA: TGTGCCAGTAGCTCGGCAGGGGCAGTAGCCGGGGAGCTGTTTTTT. The rearrangement links TRBV19 to TRBJ2-2; weak D call: TRBD1 (6 bases). Trimming removed 6 bases at V and 6 bases at J, with 17 bases between. The CDR3 runs to 15 residues. The germline V gene has CDR1 LNHDA and CDR2 SQIVND (reference sequence).

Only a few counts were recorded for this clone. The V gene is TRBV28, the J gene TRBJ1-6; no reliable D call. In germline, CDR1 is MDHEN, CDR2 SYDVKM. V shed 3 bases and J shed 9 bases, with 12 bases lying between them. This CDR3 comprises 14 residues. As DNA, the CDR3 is TGTGCCAGCAGTTTTTCGGGTCTTGGTTCACCCCTCCACTTT. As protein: CASSFSGLGSPLHF.

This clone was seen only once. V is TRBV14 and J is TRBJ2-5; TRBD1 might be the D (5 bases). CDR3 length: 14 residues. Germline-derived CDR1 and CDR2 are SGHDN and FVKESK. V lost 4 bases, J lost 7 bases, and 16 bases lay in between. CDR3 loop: CASSPLLYQGTQYF. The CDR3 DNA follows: TGTGCCAGCAGCCCCCTCCTATACCAGGGGACCCAGTACTTC. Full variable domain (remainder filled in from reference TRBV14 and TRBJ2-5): EAGVTQFPSHSVIEKGQTVTLRCDPISGHDNLYWYRRVMGKEIKFLLHFVKESKQDESGMPNNRFLAERTGGTYSTLKVQPAELEDSGVYFCASSPLLYQGTQYFGPGTRLLVL.

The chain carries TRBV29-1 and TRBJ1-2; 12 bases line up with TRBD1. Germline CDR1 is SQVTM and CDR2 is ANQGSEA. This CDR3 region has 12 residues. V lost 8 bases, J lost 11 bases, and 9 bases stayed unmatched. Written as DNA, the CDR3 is TGCAGCTCCCGGGACAGGGGGCTTCAGTACACCTTC. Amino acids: CSSRDRGLQYTF.

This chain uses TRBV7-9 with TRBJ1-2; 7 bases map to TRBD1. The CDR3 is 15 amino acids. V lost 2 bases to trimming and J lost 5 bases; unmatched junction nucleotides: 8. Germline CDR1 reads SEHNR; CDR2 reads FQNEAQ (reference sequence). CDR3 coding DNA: TGTGCCAGCAGCTTAAGCACAGGGGAAGGGTATGGCTACACCTTC. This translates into CASSLSTGEGYGYTF.

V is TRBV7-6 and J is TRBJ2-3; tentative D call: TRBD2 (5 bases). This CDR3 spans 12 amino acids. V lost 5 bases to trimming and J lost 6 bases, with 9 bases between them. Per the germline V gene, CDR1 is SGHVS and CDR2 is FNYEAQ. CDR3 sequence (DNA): TGTGCCAGCAGCCATTGGAGGGATACGCAGTATTTT. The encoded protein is CASSHWRDTQYF. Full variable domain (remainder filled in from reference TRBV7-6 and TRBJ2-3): GAGVSQSPRYKVTKRGQDVALRCDPISGHVSLYWYRQALGQGPEFLTYFNYEAQQDKSGLPNDRFSAERPEGSISTLTIQRTEQRDSAMYRCASSHWRDTQYFGPGTRLTVL.

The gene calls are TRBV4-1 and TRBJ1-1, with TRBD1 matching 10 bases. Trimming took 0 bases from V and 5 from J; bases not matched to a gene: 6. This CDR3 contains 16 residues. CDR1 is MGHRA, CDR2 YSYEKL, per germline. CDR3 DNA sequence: TGCGCCAGCAGCCAAGATAAGCGGACAGGGGGTACTGAAGCTTTCTTT. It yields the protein CASSQDKRTGGTEAFF.

CDR3: CASSSGLAGVTGNIQYF. CDR3 in DNA: TGTGCCAGCAGTTCCGGACTAGCGGGAGTAACCGGGAACATTCAGTACTTC. The chain employs TRBV11-2 and TRBJ2-4; TRBD2 matches at 13 bases. Germline CDR1 is SGHAT and CDR2 is FQNNGV. This CDR3 spans 17 amino acids. J was trimmed by 7 bases and V by 6 bases; bases with no gene match: 12.

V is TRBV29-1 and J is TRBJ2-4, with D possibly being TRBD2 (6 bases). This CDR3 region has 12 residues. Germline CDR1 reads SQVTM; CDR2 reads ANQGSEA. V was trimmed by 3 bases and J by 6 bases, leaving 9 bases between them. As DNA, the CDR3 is TGCAGCGTTGAGCTGGGGGGAAACATTCAGTACTTC. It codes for CSVELGGNIQYF.

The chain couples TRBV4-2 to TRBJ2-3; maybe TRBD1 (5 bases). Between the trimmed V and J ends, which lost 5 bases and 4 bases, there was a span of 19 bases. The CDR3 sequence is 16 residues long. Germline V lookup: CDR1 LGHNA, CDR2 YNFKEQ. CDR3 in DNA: TGTGCCAGCAGCTCAACCAGGGCCTCTGGGGCAGATACGCAGTATTTT. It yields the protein CASSSTRASGADTQYF.

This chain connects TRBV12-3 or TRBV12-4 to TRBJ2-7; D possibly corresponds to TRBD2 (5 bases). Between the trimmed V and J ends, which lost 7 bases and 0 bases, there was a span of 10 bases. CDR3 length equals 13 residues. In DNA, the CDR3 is TGTGCCAGCAAAGAAGGGAGCTCCTACGAGCAGTACTTC. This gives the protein CASKEGSSYEQYF.

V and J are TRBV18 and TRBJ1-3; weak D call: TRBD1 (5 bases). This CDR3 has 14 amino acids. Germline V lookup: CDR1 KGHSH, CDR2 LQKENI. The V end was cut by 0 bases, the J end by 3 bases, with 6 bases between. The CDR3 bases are TGTGCCAGCTCACCACCGACAGTTGGAAACACCATATATTTT. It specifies CASSPPTVGNTIYF.

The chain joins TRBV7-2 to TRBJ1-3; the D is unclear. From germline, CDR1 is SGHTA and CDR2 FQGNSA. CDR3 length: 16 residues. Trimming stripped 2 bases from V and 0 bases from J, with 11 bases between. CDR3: CASSLILGSSGNTIYF. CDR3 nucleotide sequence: TGTGCCAGCAGCTTAATCTTGGGGAGCTCTGGAAACACCATATATTTT.

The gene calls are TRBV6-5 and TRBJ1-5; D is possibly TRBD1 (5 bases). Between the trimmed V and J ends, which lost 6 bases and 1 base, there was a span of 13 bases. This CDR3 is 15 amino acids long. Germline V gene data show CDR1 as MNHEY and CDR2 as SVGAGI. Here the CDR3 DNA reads TGTGCCAGCAGACCCCAGGGAGGGAGCAATCAGCCCCAGCATTTT. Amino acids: CASRPQGGSNQPQHF.

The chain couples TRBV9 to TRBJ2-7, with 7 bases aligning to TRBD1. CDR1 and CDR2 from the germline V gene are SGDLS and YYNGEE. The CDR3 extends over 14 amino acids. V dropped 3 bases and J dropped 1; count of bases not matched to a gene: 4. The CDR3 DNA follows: TGTGCCAGCAGCGCCCCGGGACAGTCCTACGAGCAGTACTTC. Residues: CASSAPGQSYEQYF.

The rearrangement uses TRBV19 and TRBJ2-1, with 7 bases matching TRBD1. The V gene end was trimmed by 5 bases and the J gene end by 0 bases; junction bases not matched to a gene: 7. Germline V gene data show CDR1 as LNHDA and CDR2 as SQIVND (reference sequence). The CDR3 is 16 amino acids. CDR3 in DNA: TGTGCCAGTAGTGAAGGGGACAGAAACTCCTACAATGAGCAGTTCTTC. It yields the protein CASSEGDRNSYNEQFF.

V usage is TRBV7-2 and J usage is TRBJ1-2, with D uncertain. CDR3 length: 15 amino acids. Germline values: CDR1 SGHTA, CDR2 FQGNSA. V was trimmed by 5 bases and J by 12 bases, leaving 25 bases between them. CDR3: CASSPGSPSGLGDTF. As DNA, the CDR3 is TGTGCCAGCAGCCCCGGGAGCCCGTCCGGATTGGGTGACACCTTC.

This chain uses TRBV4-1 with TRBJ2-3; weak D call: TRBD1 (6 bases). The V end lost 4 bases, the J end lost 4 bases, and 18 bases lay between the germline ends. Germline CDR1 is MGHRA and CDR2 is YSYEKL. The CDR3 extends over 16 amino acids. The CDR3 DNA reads TGCGCCAGCAGCCCAGTTGAGGCGACAGGCGCAGATACGCAGTATTTT. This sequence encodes CASSPVEATGADTQYF.

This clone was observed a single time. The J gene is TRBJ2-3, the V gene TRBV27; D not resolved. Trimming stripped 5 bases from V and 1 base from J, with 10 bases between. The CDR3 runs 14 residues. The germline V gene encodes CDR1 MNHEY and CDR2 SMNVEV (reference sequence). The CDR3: CASSHTPGTDTQYF. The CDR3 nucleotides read TGTGCCAGCAGTCATACTCCCGGCACAGATACGCAGTATTTT.